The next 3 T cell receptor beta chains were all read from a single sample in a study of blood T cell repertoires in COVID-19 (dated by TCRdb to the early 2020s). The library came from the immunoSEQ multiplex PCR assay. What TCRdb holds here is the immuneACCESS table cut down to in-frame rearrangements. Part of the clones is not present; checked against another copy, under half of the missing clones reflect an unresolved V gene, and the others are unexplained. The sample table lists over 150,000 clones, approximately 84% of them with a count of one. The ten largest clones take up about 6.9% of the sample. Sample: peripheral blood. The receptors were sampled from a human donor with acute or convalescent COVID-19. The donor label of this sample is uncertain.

The CDR3 sequence is CASSPGTGGFETQYF. As DNA, the CDR3 is TGCGCCAGCAGCCCGGGGACAGGGGGTTTTGAGACCCAGTACTTC. This chain uses TRBV5-1 with TRBJ2-5; TRBD1 matches 11 bases. Germline-derived CDR1 and CDR2 are SGHRS and YFSETQ. The CDR3 contains 15 residues. After removal of 4 bases from V and 5 bases from J, the junction contained 7 bases not matched to a gene.

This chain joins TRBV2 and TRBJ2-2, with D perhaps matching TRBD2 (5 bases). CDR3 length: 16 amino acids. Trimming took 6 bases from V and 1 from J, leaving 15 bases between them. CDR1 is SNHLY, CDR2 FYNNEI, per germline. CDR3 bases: TGTGCCAGCAGCCCTTTGGGGAGCCGGAACACCGGGGAGCTGTTTTTT. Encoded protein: CASSPLGSRNTGELFF. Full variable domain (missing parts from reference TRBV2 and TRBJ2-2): EPEVTQTPSHQVTQMGQEVILRCVPISNHLYFYWYRQILGQKVEFLVSFYNNEISEKSEIFDDQFSVERPDGSNFTLKIRSTKLEDSAMYFCASSPLGSRNTGELFFGEGSRLTVL.

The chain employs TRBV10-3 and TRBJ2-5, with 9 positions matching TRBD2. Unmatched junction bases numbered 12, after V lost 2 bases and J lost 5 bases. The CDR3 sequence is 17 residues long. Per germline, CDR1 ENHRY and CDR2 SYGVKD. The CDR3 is CAISEPGLAGFGETQYF. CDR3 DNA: TGTGCCATCAGTGAGCCGGGGCTAGCGGGATTCGGGGAGACCCAGTACTTC.